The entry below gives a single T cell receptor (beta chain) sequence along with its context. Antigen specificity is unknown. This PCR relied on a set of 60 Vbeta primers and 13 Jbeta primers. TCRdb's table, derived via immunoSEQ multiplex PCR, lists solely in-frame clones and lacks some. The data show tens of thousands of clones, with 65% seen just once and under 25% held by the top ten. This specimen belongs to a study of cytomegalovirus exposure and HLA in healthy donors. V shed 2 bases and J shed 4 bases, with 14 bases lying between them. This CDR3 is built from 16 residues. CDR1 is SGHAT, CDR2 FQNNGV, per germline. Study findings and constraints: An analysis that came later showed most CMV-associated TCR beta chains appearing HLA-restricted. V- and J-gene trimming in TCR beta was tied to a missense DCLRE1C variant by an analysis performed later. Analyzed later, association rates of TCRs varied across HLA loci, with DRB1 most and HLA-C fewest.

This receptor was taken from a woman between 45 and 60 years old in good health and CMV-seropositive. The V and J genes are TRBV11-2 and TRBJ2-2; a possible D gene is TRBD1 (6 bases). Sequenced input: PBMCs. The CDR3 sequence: CASSLSSGVGTGELFF. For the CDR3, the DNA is TGTGCCAGCAGCTTATCATCAGGGGTGGGCACCGGGGAGCTGTTTTTT.